The 29 T cell receptor beta chains below come from one sample, sequenced in a study of blood T cells in healthy people across ages (dated by TCRdb to about 2015). The library relied on 5' RACE. A second roughly 6 to 12 cycle PCR used a sample-barcoded 5' primer and a J-beta primer mix. In TCRdb, the public reads were trimmed at Q25 with fastp and aligned with MiXCR, with productive beta chains retained. A single entry per CDR3 protein holds the most common genes and DNA from its merged rows. This sample comprises over 1,500,000 distinct CDR3 sequences, about two fifths of them detected only once. The ten largest clones take up roughly 23% of the sample. The sample consisted of blood. These receptors were collected from a human donor in good health.

This clonotype was counted between two and nine times. The chain carries TRBV7-9 and TRBJ2-1, with TRBD2 matching 7 bases. The V segment lost 5 bases and the J segment 7 bases; nucleotides outside the gene matches: 5. Germline V gene sequence: CDR1 SEHNR, CDR2 FQNEAQ (reference sequence). There are 13 residues in the CDR3. The DNA for the CDR3 is TGTGCCAGCAGCCCTAACGGGGGGAATGAGCAGTTCTTC. Its translation is CASSPNGGNEQFF. Complete variable domain (other parts from reference TRBV7-9 and TRBJ2-1): DTGVSQNPRHKITKRGQNVTFRCDPISEHNRLYWYRQTLGQGPEFLTYFQNEAQLEKSRLLSDRFSAERPKGSFSTLEIQRTEQGDSAMYLCASSPNGGNEQFFGPGTRLTVL.

V usage is TRBV10-3 and J usage is TRBJ2-7; perhaps TRBD1 as D (8 bases). This CDR3 contains 15 residues. Germline V gives CDR1 ENHRY, CDR2 SYGVKD. V was pared by 3 bases and J by 3 bases, with 15 bases between. CDR3 in amino acids: CAISENRGGNYEQYF. For the CDR3, the DNA is TGTGCCATCAGTGAAAACAGGGGGGGGAACTACGAGCAGTACTTC.

The table lists this clonotype with a few counts. The V gene is TRBV10-3, the J gene TRBJ1-5, with 7 positions matching TRBD1. Unmatched junction bases numbered 7, after V lost 4 bases and J lost 4 bases. Per germline, CDR1 ENHRY and CDR2 SYGVKD. This CDR3 is 15 amino acids long. The CDR3 loop is CAISATGTGNQPQHF. In nucleotides, the CDR3 is TGTGCCATCAGTGCGACAGGGACCGGTAATCAGCCCCAGCATTTT.

The CDR3 DNA reads TGCAGTGCTAGAGCCCTTGACAGGGGAGATAATTCACCCCTCCACTTT. Translating gives CSARALDRGDNSPLHF. The chain recombines TRBV20-1 with TRBJ1-6, with TRBD1 matching 8 bases. The germline CDR1 and CDR2 sequences are DFQATT and SNEGSKA (reference sequence). The CDR3 totals 16 residues. Trimming cost V 1 base and J 5 bases; bases outside gene matches: 7.

The chain recombines TRBV6-2 or TRBV6-3 with TRBJ2-3; D tentatively fits TRBD1 or TRBD2 (5 bases each). V lost 8 bases and J lost 2, with 14 bases in between. The CDR3 sequence is 14 residues long. Germline values: CDR1 MNHEY, CDR2 SVGEGT. Written as DNA, the CDR3 is TGTGCCAGCGTAAGGGACCATTACACAGATACGCAGTATTTT. This sequence encodes CASVRDHYTDTQYF.

The V and J genes are TRBV12-3 or TRBV12-4 and TRBJ2-1; perhaps TRBD1 as D (6 bases). This CDR3 has 16 amino acids. Trimming pared 1 base from V and 4 bases from J, leaving 14 bases between. CDR3 residues: CASSLGRQVSYNEQFF. Written as DNA, the CDR3 is TGTGCCAGCAGTTTAGGCCGACAGGTCTCTTACAATGAGCAGTTCTTC.

V and J are TRBV29-1 and TRBJ1-2; 9 positions agree with TRBD1. With 5 bases clipped from V and 4 bases from J, the junction kept 5 bases outside the gene matches. The CDR3 loop spans 13 amino acids. Germline V gene data show CDR1 as SQVTM and CDR2 as ANQGSEA. The CDR3 DNA reads TGCAGCGTTTCCCGGGACAGGGCCTATGGCTACACCTTC. Its translation is CSVSRDRAYGYTF.

This chain connects TRBV4-2 to TRBJ1-1; 7 bases are a match to TRBD1. This CDR3 contains 15 residues. CDR1 LGHNA and CDR2 YNFKEQ come from the germline V gene. The V segment lost 4 bases and the J segment 4 bases; nucleotides outside the gene matches: 9. The DNA of the CDR3 is TGTGCCAGCAGCCGCGGGAGACAGGGCAGCACTGAAGCTTTCTTT. This encodes CASSRGRQGSTEAFF.

This chain uses TRBV4-3 with TRBJ1-3, with D uncertain. Germline assignment: CDR1 LGHNA and CDR2 YSLEER. V lost 5 bases and J 0 bases, leaving 14 bases between the germline ends. This CDR3 region has 16 residues. CDR3: CASSYRPGLSGNTIYF. CDR3 nucleotide sequence: TGCGCCAGCAGCTACCGACCAGGCCTCTCTGGAAACACCATATATTTT.

V gene TRBV24-1 combines with J gene TRBJ2-3; D perhaps matches TRBD1 (6 bases). Trimming removed 9 bases from V and 4 bases from J, with 19 bases in between. CDR3 length: 15 residues. The germline CDR1 and CDR2 sequences are KGHDR and SFDVKD. The CDR3 nucleotides are TGTGCCACCTCCAGGGGCCGGTTCTTGTCAGATACGCAGTATTTT. It translates to CATSRGRFLSDTQYF.

The chain recombines TRBV4-1 with TRBJ2-1; unclear D gene. Per the germline V gene, CDR1 is MGHRA and CDR2 is YSYEKL. This CDR3 is built from 14 residues. Trimming pared 0 bases from V and 6 bases from J, leaving 9 bases between. The CDR3 spells CASSQEGQLNEQFF. The CDR3 DNA follows: TGCGCCAGCAGCCAAGAAGGTCAGCTCAATGAGCAGTTCTTC.

The J gene is TRBJ2-7, the V gene TRBV5-1; tentatively, D is TRBD2 (7 bases). This CDR3 is 15 amino acids long. V shed 4 bases and J shed 1 base, with 15 bases lying between them. Germline V gene lookup returns CDR1 SGHRS and CDR2 YFSETQ. CDR3 amino acids: CASSGGGQGSYEQYF. CDR3 coding DNA: TGCGCCAGCAGCGGGGGGGGCCAGGGGTCCTACGAGCAGTACTTC.

This clonotype was counted a few times. The chain has TRBV7-2 and TRBJ2-5; TRBD1 matches 9 bases. Germline trimming cut 1 base from V and 4 bases from J; bases unmatched to any gene: 7. CDR3 length equals 16 residues. Germline V CDR1 and CDR2: SGHTA, FQGNSA. The CDR3 DNA follows: TGTGCCAGCAGCTTAGGGGGGACAGGGATAAGAGAGACCCAGTACTTC. Amino acids: CASSLGGTGIRETQYF.

This clonotype was counted at least ten times. This sequence joins TRBV28 and TRBJ1-5; D gene ambiguous. Germline V gene sequence: CDR1 MDHEN, CDR2 SYDVKM. The CDR3 is made up of 14 amino acids. The germline V and J ends were trimmed by 2 bases and 3 bases, with 8 bases remaining between them. This chain's CDR3 is CASSLLGNNQPQHF. Here the CDR3 DNA reads TGTGCCAGCAGTTTACTGGGAAACAATCAGCCCCAGCATTTT.

The rearrangement uses TRBV28 and TRBJ2-1; TRBD2 matches at 7 bases. This CDR3 is 12 amino acids long. CDR1 is MDHEN, CDR2 SYDVKM, per germline. The CDR3 loop is CVSQTSRNEQFF. DNA for the CDR3: TGTGTGTCTCAGACTAGCCGGAATGAGCAGTTCTTC.

This clonotype showed up just a few times. The chain is built from TRBV10-3 and TRBJ2-4; D is perhaps TRBD1 (6 bases). The CDR3 length is 17 residues. Deletions cut 2 bases from V and 2 bases from J, with 16 bases between. Germline V lookup: CDR1 ENHRY, CDR2 SYGVKD. In nucleotides, the CDR3 is TGTGCCATCAGTGAGGGCCCTACAGGGATCTCCAAAAACATTCAGTACTTC. Translation: CAISEGPTGISKNIQYF.

This clonotype was counted many times. V is TRBV19 and J is TRBJ2-1; D not resolved. The CDR3 is made up of 14 amino acids. Germline values: CDR1 LNHDA, CDR2 SQIVND (reference sequence). Trimming removed 7 bases from V and 5 bases from J, with 15 bases in between. CDR3 in DNA: TGTGCCAGTACCCCAAAGGGTAGCCACAATGAGCAGTTCTTC. It specifies CASTPKGSHNEQFF.

This clonotype appeared many times. The gene calls are TRBV12-3 or TRBV12-4 and TRBJ1-1; 9 nucleotides match TRBD1. The CDR3 totals 13 residues. With 3 bases clipped from V and 5 bases from J, the junction kept 1 base outside the gene matches. This CDR3 is CASSFGQGTEAFF. The CDR3 DNA reads TGTGCCAGCAGTTTTGGACAGGGGACTGAAGCTTTCTTT.

The rearrangement joins TRBV5-1 to TRBJ2-3, with 10 nucleotides matching TRBD2. The V gene's germline CDR1 is SGHRS and CDR2 YFSETQ. With 4 bases clipped from V and 5 bases from J, the junction kept 13 bases outside the gene matches. The CDR3 length is 17 residues. The CDR3 coding sequence is TGCGCCAGCAGCCTGGGAGGTAGCGGGGGGCCGCTAGATACGCAGTATTTT. Its translation is CASSLGGSGGPLDTQYF.

The chain has TRBV20-1 and TRBJ2-4; the match to TRBD2 covers 8 bases. Germline V CDR1 and CDR2: DFQATT, SNEGSKA (reference sequence). This CDR3 is built from 16 residues. V lost 3 bases, J lost 8 bases, and 15 bases stayed unmatched. The CDR3 bases are TGCAGTGCTAGCCCACTCAGCGGGGGCACGGGGGACATTCAGTACTTC. It specifies CSASPLSGGTGDIQYF.

This clonotype was counted between two and nine times. The rearrangement uses TRBV6-5 and TRBJ2-4, with D maybe TRBD1 (6 bases). The length of the CDR3 is 14 residues. Per germline, CDR1 MNHEY and CDR2 SVGAGI. Trimming removed 4 bases from V and 7 bases from J, with 14 bases in between. CDR3 region: CASSSTGKGNIQYF. DNA of the CDR3: TGTGCCAGCAGTTCCACAGGGAAAGGGAACATTCAGTACTTC.

The rearrangement links TRBV20-1 to TRBJ1-1; TRBD1 might be the D (5 bases). The V gene's germline CDR1 is DFQATT and CDR2 SNEGSKA (reference sequence). CDR3 length equals 14 residues. V lost 3 bases and J lost 1, with 12 bases in between. The CDR3 is CSARPDTENTEAFF. CDR3 DNA sequence: TGCAGTGCTAGGCCGGACACTGAGAACACTGAAGCTTTCTTT.

In the case of this clonotype: It may be a read error: a sequence one base away is much more abundant. Here the CDR3 omits its conserved ending phenylalanine or tryptophan, so a read error is the likely source. The chain has TRBV7-8 and TRBJ2-5; 9 bases fit TRBD2. The CDR3 spans 15 residues. Germline V gives CDR1 SGHVS, CDR2 FQNEAQ. V shed 2 bases and J 2 bases; nucleotides not matched to a gene: 3. CDR3 nucleotide sequence: TGTGCCAGCAGCTTACAAGGACTAGCGCAAGAGACCCAGTACTAC. Translating gives CASSLQGLAQETQYY.

This clonotype turned up a few times. The gene calls are TRBV27 and TRBJ2-1, with D maybe TRBD1 (5 bases). Germline V lookup: CDR1 MNHEY, CDR2 SMNVEV (reference sequence). The CDR3 totals 16 residues. Trimming pared 7 bases from V and 0 bases from J, leaving 16 bases between. The CDR3 bases are TGTGCCAGCACCAATAGCAGGGCGAGCTCCTACAATGAGCAGTTCTTC. Protein: CASTNSRASSYNEQFF.

The V and J genes are TRBV12-5 and TRBJ2-5, with D maybe TRBD2 (6 bases). The CDR3 is 14 amino acids. CDR1 is LGHNT, CDR2 FRNRAP, per germline. V was clipped by 5 bases and J by 2 bases, with 12 bases between them. The CDR3: CASGISGTQETQYF. For the CDR3, the DNA is TGTGCTAGTGGTATCTCCGGGACTCAAGAGACCCAGTACTTC.

V usage is TRBV12-3 or TRBV12-4 and J usage is TRBJ1-1; D may be TRBD1 (5 bases). With 9 bases removed from V and 5 bases from J, the gap between germline ends came to 10 bases. The CDR3 sequence is 11 residues long. The CDR3 region is CASDRGTEAFF. The CDR3 DNA reads as TGTGCCAGTGACCGGGGGACTGAAGCTTTCTTT.

The rearrangement links TRBV6-1 to TRBJ2-1; D remains ambiguous. Trimming cost V 5 bases and J 4 bases, with 9 bases left between them. Germline V gives CDR1 MNHNS, CDR2 SASEGT. The CDR3 is 13 amino acids. The CDR3 bases are TGTGCCAGCAGTAGACCGACGTACAATGAGCAGTTCTTC. It specifies CASSRPTYNEQFF.

This clonotype was recorded a few times. The V call is TRBV4-3, the J call TRBJ1-2; no firm D call. Trimming took off 8 bases at V and 2 bases at J, with 12 bases between the two ends. CDR1 LGHNA and CDR2 YSLEER come from the germline V gene. CDR3 length equals 13 residues. The CDR3: CASCLTRNYGYTF. Here the CDR3 DNA reads TGCGCCAGCTGCCTCACAAGGAACTATGGCTACACCTTC.

This clonotype came up many times. This chain links TRBV20-1 with TRBJ2-7; no reliable D call. V dropped 1 base and J dropped 0 bases, with 7 bases sitting between them. Germline-derived CDR1 and CDR2 are DFQATT and SNEGSKA (reference sequence). This CDR3 contains 13 residues. CDR3 nucleotide sequence: TGCAGTGCTAGAGTCCCCGTCTCCTACGAGCAGTACTTC. It encodes CSARVPVSYEQYF.